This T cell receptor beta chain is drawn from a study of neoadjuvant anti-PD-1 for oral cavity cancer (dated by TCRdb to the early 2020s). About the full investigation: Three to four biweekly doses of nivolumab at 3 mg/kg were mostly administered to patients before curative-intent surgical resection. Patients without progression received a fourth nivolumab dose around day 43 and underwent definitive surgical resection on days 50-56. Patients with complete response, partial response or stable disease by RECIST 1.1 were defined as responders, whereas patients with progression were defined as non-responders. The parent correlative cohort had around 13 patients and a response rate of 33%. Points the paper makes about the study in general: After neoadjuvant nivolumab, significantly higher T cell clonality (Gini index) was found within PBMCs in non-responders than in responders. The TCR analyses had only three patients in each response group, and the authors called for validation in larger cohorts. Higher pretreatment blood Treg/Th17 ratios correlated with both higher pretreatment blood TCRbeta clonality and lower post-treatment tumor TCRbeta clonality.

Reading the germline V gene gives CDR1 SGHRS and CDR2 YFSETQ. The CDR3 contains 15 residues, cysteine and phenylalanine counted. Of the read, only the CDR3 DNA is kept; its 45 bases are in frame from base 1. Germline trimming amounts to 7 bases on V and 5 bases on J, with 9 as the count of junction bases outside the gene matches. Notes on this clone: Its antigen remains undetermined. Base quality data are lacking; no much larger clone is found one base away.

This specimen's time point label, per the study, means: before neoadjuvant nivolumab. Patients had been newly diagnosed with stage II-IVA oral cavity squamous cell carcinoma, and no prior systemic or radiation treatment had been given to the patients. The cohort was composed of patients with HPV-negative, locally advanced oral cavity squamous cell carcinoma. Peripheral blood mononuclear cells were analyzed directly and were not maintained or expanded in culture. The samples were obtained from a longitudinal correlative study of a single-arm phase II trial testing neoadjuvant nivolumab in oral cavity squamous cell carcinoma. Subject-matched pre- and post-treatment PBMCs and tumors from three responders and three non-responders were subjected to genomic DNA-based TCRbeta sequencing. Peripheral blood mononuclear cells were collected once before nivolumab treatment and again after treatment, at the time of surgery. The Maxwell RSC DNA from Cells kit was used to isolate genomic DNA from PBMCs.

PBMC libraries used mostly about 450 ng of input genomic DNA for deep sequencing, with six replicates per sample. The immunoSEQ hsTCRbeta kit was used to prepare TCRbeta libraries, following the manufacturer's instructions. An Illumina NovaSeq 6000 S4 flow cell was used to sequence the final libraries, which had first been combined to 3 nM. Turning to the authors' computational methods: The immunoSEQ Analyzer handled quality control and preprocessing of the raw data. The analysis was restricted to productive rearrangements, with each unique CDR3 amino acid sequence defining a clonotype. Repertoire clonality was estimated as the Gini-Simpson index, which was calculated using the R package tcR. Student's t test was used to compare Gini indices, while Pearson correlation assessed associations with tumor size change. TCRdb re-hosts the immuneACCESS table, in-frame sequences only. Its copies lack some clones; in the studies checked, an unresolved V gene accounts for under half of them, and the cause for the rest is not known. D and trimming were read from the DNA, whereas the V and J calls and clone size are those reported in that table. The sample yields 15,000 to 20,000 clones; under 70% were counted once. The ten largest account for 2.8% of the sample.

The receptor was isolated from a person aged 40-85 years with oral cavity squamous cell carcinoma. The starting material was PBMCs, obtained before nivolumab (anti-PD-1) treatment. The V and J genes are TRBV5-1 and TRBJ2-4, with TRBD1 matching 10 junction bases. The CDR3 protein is CASARTGGGENIQYF. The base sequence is TGCGCCAGCGCAAGGACAGGGGGAGGCGAAAACATTCAGTACTTC.